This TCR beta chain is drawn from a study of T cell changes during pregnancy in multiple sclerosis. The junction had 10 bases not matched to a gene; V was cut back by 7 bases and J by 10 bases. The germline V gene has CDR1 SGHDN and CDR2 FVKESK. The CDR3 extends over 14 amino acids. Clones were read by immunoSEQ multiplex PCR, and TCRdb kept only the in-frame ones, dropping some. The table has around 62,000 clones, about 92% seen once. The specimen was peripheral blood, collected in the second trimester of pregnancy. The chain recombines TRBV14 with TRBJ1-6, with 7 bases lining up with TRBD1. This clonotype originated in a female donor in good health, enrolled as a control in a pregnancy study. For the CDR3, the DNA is TGTGCCAGCAACGGGCAGGGGGTTCCGTCACCCCTCCACTTT. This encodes CASNGQGVPSPLHF.